This T cell receptor (beta chain) was identified in a study of early T cells in non-severe SARS-CoV-2 infection. Overall study: Sequencing of bulk RNA from unsorted whole blood was done, without chain pairing. Study-wide findings and caveats: VDJdb matching favored anti-spike CD8 responses, missing private and CD4 specificities.

Unique molecular identifiers (one per individual cDNA molecule) were attached. TCRdb reprocessed the 5' RACE reads via MiXCR and lists one record per CDR3 protein. The sample lists under 100,000 distinct CDR3 sequences, roughly 13% occurring once. This clonotype came up many times. Its antigen is as yet unknown. Sample: whole blood. The receptor comes from an adult who was a healthcare worker with PCR-confirmed SARS-CoV-2 infection or an uninfected control (not recorded which).

The CDR3 protein is CASRKEGYNEQFF. The CDR3 DNA reads TGTGCCAGCAGGAAAGAGGGGTACAATGAGCAGTTCTTC. This chain connects TRBV7-9 to TRBJ2-1; D possibly matches TRBD1 or TRBD2 (5 bases each). Germline-derived CDR1 and CDR2 are SEHNR and FQNEAQ (reference sequence). V was shortened by 6 bases and J by 4 bases, with 10 bases between the two germline ends. The CDR3 is 13 residues long. Full variable domain (remainder filled in from reference TRBV7-9 and TRBJ2-1): DTGVSQNPRHKITKRGQNVTFRCDPISEHNRLYWYRQTLGQGPEFLTYFQNEAQLEKSRLLSDRFSAERPKGSFSTLEIQRTEQGDSAMYLCASRKEGYNEQFFGPGTRLTVL.